The 17 T cell receptor beta chains presented below share a single source sample, sequenced in a study of blood T cell repertoires in COVID-19. Assay used: immunoSEQ multiplex PCR; TCRdb lists only in-frame clones, some missing. The profile covers around 200,000 clones, with under 85% appearing a single time and about 6.5% taken by the ten largest. The specimen was peripheral blood. The receptors derive from a middle-aged woman with acute or convalescent COVID-19.

In DNA form, the CDR3 reads TGTGCCAGCAGCTTCGGTCAATGGAACACTGAAGCTTTCTTT. Translation gives CASSFGQWNTEAFF. This chain connects TRBV7-2 to TRBJ1-1, with unresolved D. With 3 bases removed from V and 1 base from J, the gap between germline ends came to 9 bases. Looked up from germline, CDR1 is SGHTA and CDR2 is FQGNSA. The length of the CDR3 is 14 residues.

The J gene is TRBJ2-5, the V gene TRBV6-9, with 8 bases lining up with TRBD2. The CDR3 runs to 15 residues. Germline V CDR1 and CDR2: MNHGY, SVAAGI. The junction had 5 bases not matched to a gene; V was cut back by 3 bases and J by 2 bases. As DNA, the CDR3 is TGTGCCAGCAGTTACACGGTAGCGGGGCAAGAGACCCAGTACTTC. Protein product: CASSYTVAGQETQYF.

About this clone itself: Its ends do not fully match the called genes, so a read error is possible. This sequence joins TRBV6-2 or TRBV6-3 and TRBJ1-5, with D perhaps TRBD1 (6 bases). Germline V gene data show CDR1 as MNHEY and CDR2 as SVGEGT. The CDR3 spans 15 residues. The CDR3 spells CAGSYSSGVEQPQHF. The CDR3 DNA is TGTGCCGGCAGTTACAGTTCAGGGGTTGAGCAGCCCCAGCATTTT.

The J gene is TRBJ1-3, the V gene TRBV4-2; D is uncertain. The CDR3 loop spans 16 amino acids. V gave up 3 bases and J gave up 0 bases, with 12 bases separating them. Germline CDR1 is LGHNA and CDR2 is YNFKEQ. Written as DNA, the CDR3 is TGTGCCAGCAGCCACTACACGGGGTACTCTGGAAACACCATATATTTT. Residues: CASSHYTGYSGNTIYF.

The CDR3 protein is CASSGGAYQETQYF. The CDR3, as DNA: TGCGCCAGTAGCGGGGGGGCCTATCAAGAGACCCAGTACTTC. The J gene is TRBJ2-5, the V gene TRBV5-1, with 11 positions matching TRBD2. This CDR3 is built from 14 residues. V lost 8 bases, J lost 2 bases, and 5 bases stayed unmatched. The V gene's germline CDR1 is SGHRS and CDR2 YFSETQ.

This clone was seen only a few times. This chain uses TRBV28 with TRBJ2-3; no reliable D call. This CDR3 region has 15 residues. V lost 4 bases and J 6 bases, leaving 17 bases between the germline ends. Germline V gene sequence: CDR1 MDHEN, CDR2 SYDVKM. CDR3 amino acids: CASSSPATAEDTQYF. CDR3 coding DNA: TGTGCCAGCAGTTCCCCCGCGACGGCGGAGGATACGCAGTATTTT.

The CDR3, as DNA: TGTGCCAGCAGTGGGTTCGGTGAGCAGTACTTC. Its translation is CASSGFGEQYF. The chain recombines TRBV25-1 with TRBJ2-7; D not resolved. The CDR3 extends over 11 amino acids. CDR1 and CDR2 from the germline V gene are MGHDK and SYGVNS. Trimming cost V 4 bases and J 7 bases, with 8 bases left between them.

This rearrangement joins TRBV4-2 to TRBJ2-1, with 11 nucleotides matching TRBD2. Trimming removed 7 bases from V and 12 bases from J; junction bases left unmatched: 11. Germline CDR1 LGHNA, CDR2 YNFKEQ. The CDR3 extends over 14 amino acids. The CDR3 region is CASTTGTSGLGQFF. The CDR3 nucleotides read TGTGCCAGCACCACCGGGACTAGCGGCTTGGGGCAGTTCTTC.

With regard to this clone: This same CDR3 is encoded by further DNA sequences in the sample. The gene calls are TRBV2 and TRBJ2-3, with 10 bases fitting TRBD1. Germline CDR1 and CDR2: SNHLY and FYNNEI. The length of the CDR3 is 15 residues. Losses at the gene ends were 4 bases for V and 3 bases for J; bases not matched to a gene: 4. The CDR3 region has the DNA TGTGCCAGCAGTGGGACAGGGGGGCTGACAGATACGCAGTATTTT. This gives the protein CASSGTGGLTDTQYF. The entire variable domain, with the rest obtained from reference TRBV2 and TRBJ2-3, is as follows: EPEVTQTPSHQVTQMGQEVILRCVPISNHLYFYWYRQILGQKVEFLVSFYNNEISEKSEIFDDQFSVERPDGSNFTLKIRSTKLEDSAMYFCASSGTGGLTDTQYFGPGTRLTVL.

This chain joins TRBV29-1 and TRBJ1-3; D gene unclear. The V gene lost 4 bases and the J gene lost 0 bases, with 7 bases spanning the gap. The CDR3 spans 13 residues. The V gene's germline CDR1 is SQVTM and CDR2 ANQGSEA. The CDR3 loop reads CSVGESSGNTIYF. The CDR3 DNA follows: TGCAGCGTTGGTGAGAGCTCTGGAAACACCATATATTTT.

The rearrangement joins TRBV21-1 to TRBJ1-5. TRBV21-1 is deemed a pseudogene. There are 15 residues in the CDR3. CDR3 sequence reads: CASSKYRSGDQPQHF. The CDR3 DNA sequence: TGTGCCAGCAGCAAGTATCGGAGCGGTGATCAGCCCCAGCATTTT.

The chain is built from TRBV28 and TRBJ1-1; D is ambiguous. Germline V gene lookup returns CDR1 MDHEN and CDR2 SYDVKM. This CDR3 is 14 amino acids long. Trimming left V 5 bases short and J 4 bases short, with 14 bases between. This chain's CDR3 is CASSEERVSTEAFF. The CDR3 DNA reads as TGTGCCAGCAGTGAGGAGAGGGTGAGCACTGAAGCTTTCTTT.

V usage is TRBV5-1 and J usage is TRBJ1-1; TRBD1 matches at 7 bases. V lost 2 bases, J lost 3 bases, and 7 bases stayed unmatched. The length of the CDR3 is 15 residues. CDR1 and CDR2 from the germline V gene are SGHRS and YFSETQ. The CDR3: CASSFRQGLDTEAFF. As DNA, the CDR3 is TGCGCCAGCAGCTTTAGACAGGGTCTGGACACTGAAGCTTTCTTT.

The rearrangement joins TRBV5-8 to TRBJ1-5; no clear D gene. The CDR3 consists of 14 residues. Germline V gives CDR1 SGHTS, CDR2 YDEGEE. Trimming left V 4 bases short and J 3 bases short, with 11 bases between. The CDR3 DNA is TGTGCCAGCAGCATCCCCGGGAACAATCAGCCCCAGCATTTT. Translating it yields CASSIPGNNQPQHF.

This chain uses TRBV18 with TRBJ2-7, with 8 positions matching TRBD1. V lost 1 base, J lost 1 base, and 3 bases stayed unmatched. This CDR3 has 15 residues. Germline V gene lookup returns CDR1 KGHSH and CDR2 LQKENI. The CDR3 bases are TGTGCCAGCTCACCACGACAGGGGAATTCCTACGAGCAGTACTTC. Translated: CASSPRQGNSYEQYF.

The gene calls are TRBV3-1 (or the pseudogene TRBV3-2) and TRBJ2-1, with D uncertain. Trimming pared 2 bases from V and 10 bases from J, leaving 15 bases between. CDR1 LGHDT and CDR2 YNNKEL come from the germline V gene (reference sequence). The CDR3 is made up of 14 amino acids. The CDR3 reads CASSQPNYVAEQFF. The CDR3 DNA reads TGTGCCAGCAGCCAACCCAACTACGTCGCCGAGCAGTTCTTC.

This clone showed up just once. This chain links TRBV19 with TRBJ2-1; possible D gene TRBD2, 6 bases. The CDR3 has 17 residues. Germline V gene sequence: CDR1 LNHDA, CDR2 SQIVND (reference sequence). V was clipped by 6 bases and J by 0 bases, with 18 bases between them. CDR3 protein: CASRASGSFLSYNEQFF. The CDR3 DNA reads TGTGCCAGTAGGGCCAGCGGGTCATTCCTCTCCTACAATGAGCAGTTCTTC.